The 17 T cell receptor beta chains below all came from one sample that was sequenced in a study of blood T cell repertoires in COVID-19. The data were produced by immunoSEQ multiplex PCR, yet TCRdb's version contains in-frame clones alone and is incomplete. The table has about 250,000 clones, about 91% seen once. The sequenced sample was peripheral blood. Receptors originate from an older man with acute or convalescent COVID-19.

The chain uses TRBV5-1 and TRBJ1-3; no clear D gene. The germline gives CDR1 SGHRS, CDR2 YFSETQ. The CDR3 covers 15 residues. V lost 1 base and J 0 bases, leaving 8 bases between the germline ends. The chain's CDR3 is CASSLTAGSGNTIYF. The DNA of the CDR3 is TGCGCCAGCAGCTTGACGGCAGGCTCTGGAAACACCATATATTTT.

The chain recombines TRBV10-3 with TRBJ2-3; weak D call: TRBD2 (5 bases). Looked up from germline, CDR1 is ENHRY and CDR2 is SYGVKD. Trimming cost V 0 bases and J 0 bases, with 13 bases left between them. This CDR3 is built from 17 residues. The CDR3 loop reads CAISESLRRTSTDTQYF. CDR3 coding DNA: TGTGCCATCAGTGAGTCTCTAAGGAGGACTAGCACAGATACGCAGTATTTT.

This clone was seen more than once but under ten times. The V call is TRBV6-2 or TRBV6-3, the J call TRBJ1-2; 7 nucleotides line up with TRBD1. There are 13 residues in the CDR3. Trimming took 4 bases from V and 8 from J; bases not matched to a gene: 7. Germline loops: CDR1 MNHEY, CDR2 SVGEGT. CDR3 amino acids: CASSSLQGRGYTF. The CDR3 DNA reads TGTGCCAGCAGTTCTCTACAGGGGCGAGGCTACACCTTC.

This clone was picked up many times. This chain uses TRBV7-9 with TRBJ1-6; the D gene is possibly TRBD1 (6 bases). The germline CDR1 and CDR2 sequences are SEHNR and FQNEAQ (reference sequence). V gave up 4 bases and J gave up 8 bases, with 21 bases separating them. The CDR3 runs to 17 residues. For the CDR3, the DNA is TGTGCCAGCAGCTCATCCACAGGGTCAGCGATTCATTCACCCCTCCACTTT. This gives the protein CASSSSTGSAIHSPLHF.

This clone appeared a single time. The chain has TRBV19 and TRBJ2-2; TRBD2 matches at 12 bases. V trimming: 8 bases; J trimming: 5 bases; junction bases outside the gene matches: 6. This CDR3 is built from 15 residues. Germline-derived CDR1 and CDR2 are LNHDA and SQIVND (reference sequence). The CDR3: CASCTGTSGTGELFF. DNA for the CDR3: TGTGCCAGTTGTACCGGGACTAGCGGGACCGGGGAGCTGTTTTTT.

The rearrangement uses TRBV5-4 and TRBJ2-5; D is ambiguous. Per the germline V gene, CDR1 is SGHNT and CDR2 is YYREEE (reference sequence). The V gene lost 4 bases and the J gene lost 4 bases, with 11 bases spanning the gap. The CDR3 has 13 amino acids. CDR3 sequence (DNA): TGTGCCAGCAGCCAGGCCGGCCCAGAGACCCAGTACTTC. It translates to CASSQAGPETQYF. Variable domain in full (rest from reference TRBV5-4 and TRBJ2-5): ETGVTQSPTHLIKTRGQQVTLRCSSQSGHNTVSWYQQALGQGPQFIFQYYREEENGRGNFPPRFSGLQFPNYSSELNVNALELDDSALYLCASSQAGPETQYFGPGTRLLVL.

This clone turned up a few times. The V gene is TRBV6-5, the J gene TRBJ1-2; D perhaps matches TRBD1 (5 bases). This CDR3 comprises 15 residues. The germline V gene has CDR1 MNHEY and CDR2 SVGAGI. Trimming removed 2 bases at V and 6 bases at J, with 16 bases between. CDR3: CASSYQQGGGDGYTF. The CDR3, as DNA: TGTGCCAGCAGTTACCAGCAGGGCGGCGGGGATGGCTACACCTTC.

The chain joins TRBV11-2 to TRBJ2-1; 14 bases match TRBD2. Germline CDR1 SGHAT, CDR2 FQNNGV. CDR3 length equals 16 residues. The ends lost 4 bases at V and 6 bases at J; junction bases unmatched: 5. CDR3 in amino acids: CASSSLTSGRVNEQFF. The CDR3 nucleotides read TGTGCCAGCAGCTCGTTGACTAGCGGGAGGGTCAATGAGCAGTTCTTC.

The rearrangement uses TRBV11-2 and TRBJ1-2, with 12 positions matching TRBD1. The length of the CDR3 is 17 residues. The V and J ends lost 5 bases and 5 bases, in that order; junction bases with no gene match: 12. The germline gives CDR1 SGHAT, CDR2 FQNNGV. CDR3 DNA sequence: TGTGCCAGCAGCCTTACAGCCGGGACAGGGGGCTTGTATGGCTACACCTTC. Its protein product is CASSLTAGTGGLYGYTF.

In nucleotides, the CDR3 is TGCGCCAGCAGCGCCGGGTTTGGCCTTAACTCCTACGAGCAGTACTTC. The encoded protein is CASSAGFGLNSYEQYF. The chain joins TRBV5-1 to TRBJ2-7; D not resolved. Trimming removed 4 bases from V and 0 bases from J, with 17 bases in between. Germline CDR1 is SGHRS and CDR2 is YFSETQ. The CDR3 covers 16 residues.

The chain joins TRBV25-1 to TRBJ2-1, with 11 positions matching TRBD2. The germline CDR1 and CDR2 sequences are MGHDK and SYGVNS. With 5 bases clipped from V and 4 bases from J, the junction kept 4 bases outside the gene matches. CDR3 size: 15 residues. DNA of the CDR3: TGTGCCAGCAGTTTGACTAGCGGGGTTTACAATGAGCAGTTCTTC. It specifies CASSLTSGVYNEQFF.

V usage is TRBV28 and J usage is TRBJ2-3, with 7 positions matching TRBD1. Germline CDR1 reads MDHEN; CDR2 reads SYDVKM. The CDR3 runs 15 residues. The V gene end was trimmed by 5 bases and the J gene end by 6 bases; junction bases not matched to a gene: 11. The CDR3 protein is CASSLQGPGLDTQYF. The DNA for the CDR3 is TGTGCCAGCAGTCTACAGGGGCCGGGGTTGGATACGCAGTATTTT.

The gene calls are TRBV28 and TRBJ2-1; the D is unclear. CDR3 length equals 11 residues. The V end lost 5 bases, the J end lost 8 bases, and 7 bases lay between the germline ends. Germline V gene lookup returns CDR1 MDHEN and CDR2 SYDVKM. CDR3 coding DNA: TGTGCCAGCAGTGGCCTCTATGAGCAGTTCTTC. This encodes CASSGLYEQFF. Full variable domain (rest looked up from reference TRBV28 and TRBJ2-1): DVKVTQSSRYLVKRTGEKVFLECVQDMDHENMFWYRQDPGLGLRLIYFSYDVKMKEKGDIPEGYSVSREKKERFSLILESASTNQTSMYLCASSGLYEQFFGPGTRLTVL.

The chain uses TRBV7-4 and TRBJ2-4; 12 bases align to TRBD1. Trimming removed 7 bases from V and 0 bases from J; junction bases left unmatched: 16. Per germline, CDR1 SGHVT and CDR2 SQSDAQ. This CDR3 region has 20 residues. The CDR3 DNA reads as TGTGCCAGCACCCCCCCCCGGGGACAGGGGGCTTTGGTAGCCAAAAACATTCAGTACTTC. Amino acid sequence: CASTPPRGQGALVAKNIQYF.

This chain uses TRBV18 with TRBJ1-1; the D gene is possibly TRBD1 (5 bases). The V gene's germline CDR1 is KGHSH and CDR2 LQKENI. V lost 8 bases and J lost 6, with 13 bases in between. The CDR3 has 12 amino acids. The CDR3 here is CASLPEGAEAFF. The CDR3 bases are TGTGCCAGCCTCCCCGAAGGGGCTGAAGCTTTCTTT.

The chain joins TRBV6-5 to TRBJ2-7; perhaps TRBD1 as D (6 bases). Trimming stripped 6 bases from V and 4 bases from J, with 10 bases between. The CDR3 sequence is 12 residues long. Looked up from germline, CDR1 is MNHEY and CDR2 is SVGAGI. The CDR3 region has the DNA TGTGCCAGCAGGGTAACAGGGTACGAGCAGTACTTC. The encoded protein is CASRVTGYEQYF.

The chain is built from TRBV15 and TRBJ2-5; tentative D call: TRBD1 (5 bases). The CDR3 is 15 residues long. Germline CDR1 LNHNV, CDR2 YYDKDF (reference sequence). V was shortened by 0 bases and J by 1 base, with 9 bases between the two germline ends. The chain's CDR3 is CATSRDKGPQETQYF. The CDR3 DNA reads as TGTGCCACCAGCAGAGATAAGGGGCCCCAAGAGACCCAGTACTTC.